These 28 T cell receptor beta chains share one sample of origin, sequenced in a study of T cell responses to AZD1222 COVID-19 vaccine. Method: immunoSEQ multiplex PCR; TCRdb's copy keeps in-frame clones and lacks some. The data hold 95,000 to 110,000 clones, with 91% observed a single time. The material sequenced was peripheral blood, taken on day 0 of AZD1222 vaccination. The receptors were sampled from an adult in good health.

The chain uses TRBV29-1 and TRBJ1-2; TRBD1 matches 8 bases. Losses at the gene ends were 1 base for V and 7 bases for J; bases not matched to a gene: 14. This CDR3 has 16 amino acids. Germline V lookup: CDR1 SQVTM, CDR2 ANQGSEA. The CDR3 sequence is CSVEGRPQGASGGYTF. As DNA, the CDR3 is TGCAGCGTTGAAGGCCGCCCGCAGGGGGCTTCAGGTGGCTACACCTTC.

The rearrangement links TRBV6-5 to TRBJ1-5, with TRBD1 as a possible D gene (5 bases). Trimming stripped 2 bases from V and 7 bases from J, with 12 bases between. CDR1 is MNHEY, CDR2 SVGAGI, per germline. The CDR3 has 14 amino acids. This chain's CDR3 is CASSYMGLGQPQHF. Written as DNA, the CDR3 is TGTGCCAGCAGTTACATGGGGCTAGGCCAGCCCCAGCATTTT.

The CDR3 DNA is TGCGCCAGCAGCCCCGGACAGGCAAGGTCTAGAAACACCATATATTTT. Protein sequence: CASSPGQARSRNTIYF. The rearrangement uses TRBV4-1 and TRBJ1-3, with 7 bases aligning to TRBD1. CDR1 and CDR2 from the germline V gene are MGHRA and YSYEKL. Unmatched junction bases numbered 11, after V lost 4 bases and J lost 5 bases. CDR3 size: 16 residues.

This chain links TRBV6-5 with TRBJ1-6; perhaps TRBD1 as D (6 bases). The CDR3 covers 14 residues. Germline CDR1 MNHEY, CDR2 SVGAGI. The V end lost 2 bases, the J end lost 10 bases, and 12 bases lay between the germline ends. In nucleotides, the CDR3 is TGTGCCAGCAGTTACGACGAAGGGACATCACCCCTCCACTTT. Amino acids: CASSYDEGTSPLHF.

V is TRBV4-2 and J is TRBJ2-7, with D possibly TRBD2 on 5 matching bases. V lost 3 bases and J lost 3, with 12 bases in between. This CDR3 contains 14 residues. Germline lookup yields CDR1 LGHNA and CDR2 YNFKEQ. CDR3 nucleotides: TGTGCCAGCAGCCAGGCCAGCGGTGGCTACGAGCAGTACTTC. Amino acid sequence: CASSQASGGYEQYF.

Concerning this clone itself: One end of the junction is discordant with germline, which a read error may explain. The chain combines TRBV11-2 with TRBJ2-7, with no clear D. This CDR3 region has 15 residues. Germline loops: CDR1 SGHAT, CDR2 FQNNGV. This CDR3 reads CASSSLPAASHEQYF. The CDR3, as DNA: TGTGCCAGCAGCTCCTTGCCGGCCGCCTCCCACGAGCAGTACTTC.

V and J are TRBV21-1 and TRBJ2-5; TRBD1 is the table's D call and was not checked against the DNA. TRBV21-1 is reported as a pseudogene. This CDR3 has 15 amino acids. The CDR3 spells CASSKGRGPQETQYF. The CDR3 DNA is TGTGCCAGCAGCAAAGGAAGGGGCCCCCAAGAGACCCAGTACTTC.

This chain's CDR3 is CASSNYGTSGSEQYF. DNA of the CDR3: TGTGCCAGCAGCAACTACGGGACTAGCGGTAGCGAGCAGTACTTC. J is TRBJ2-7 and V is TRBV7-2; TRBD2 agrees at 11 bases. Trimming at V came to 5 bases and at J to 6 bases, leaving 9 bases not matched to a gene. The germline CDR1 and CDR2 sequences are SGHTA and FQGNSA. The CDR3 is 15 residues long.

This chain uses TRBV6-6 with TRBJ1-2; D perhaps matches TRBD1 (5 bases). CDR3 size: 13 residues. CDR1 is MNHNY and CDR2 is SVGAGI in the germline V gene (reference sequence). V lost 6 bases and J lost 0, with 8 bases in between. The CDR3 sequence is CASSLGPNYGYTF. Written as DNA, the CDR3 is TGTGCCAGCAGCCTGGGACCTAACTATGGCTACACCTTC.

The J gene is TRBJ1-1, the V gene TRBV19, with D unclear. V was pared by 7 bases and J by 10 bases, with 19 bases between. The CDR3 sequence is 13 residues long. Germline loops: CDR1 LNHDA, CDR2 SQIVND (reference sequence). The CDR3: CASISGQTLGAFF. The CDR3 DNA follows: TGTGCCAGTATCTCGGGCCAGACCTTAGGAGCTTTCTTT.

The rearrangement links TRBV19 to TRBJ2-7; TRBD1 might be the D (6 bases). The germline gives CDR1 LNHDA, CDR2 SQIVND (reference sequence). This CDR3 is built from 14 residues. Trimming took 3 bases from V and 2 from J, leaving 11 bases between them. CDR3: CASSIRDTTYEQYF. The CDR3 DNA sequence: TGTGCCAGTAGTATCCGGGACACCACCTACGAGCAGTACTTC.

CDR3 residues: CSVVRGAGNTIYF. CDR3 nucleotides: TGCAGCGTTGTCAGGGGGGCTGGAAACACCATATATTTT. This rearrangement joins TRBV29-1 to TRBJ1-3, with 7 bases fitting TRBD1. The CDR3 has 13 amino acids. The V gene's germline CDR1 is SQVTM and CDR2 ANQGSEA. V was pared by 4 bases and J by 2 bases, with 2 bases of the junction left unmatched.

The V and J genes are TRBV18 and TRBJ1-5, with D maybe TRBD1 (6 bases). The germline gives CDR1 KGHSH, CDR2 LQKENI. The V end was cut by 0 bases, the J end by 6 bases, with 15 bases between. CDR3 length: 16 amino acids. The CDR3 loop is CASSPPWGRTGQPQHF. The CDR3 bases are TGTGCCAGCTCACCACCTTGGGGGCGTACAGGTCAGCCCCAGCATTTT.

The chain uses TRBV7-3 and TRBJ2-5, with D maybe TRBD1 (6 bases). The CDR3 contains 15 residues. Germline CDR1 and CDR2: SGHTA and FQGTGA. V shed 0 bases and J shed 4 bases, with 12 bases lying between them. CDR3 nucleotide sequence: TGTGCCAGCAGCTTAACCTCGGGACACAGAGAGACCCAGTACTTC. Its protein is CASSLTSGHRETQYF.

The chain couples TRBV15 to TRBJ1-5; perhaps TRBD1 as D (5 bases). CDR1 and CDR2 from the germline V gene are LNHNV and YYDKDF (reference sequence). This CDR3 spans 15 amino acids. The V end was cut by 0 bases, the J end by 9 bases, with 15 bases between. CDR3 in amino acids: CATSRDSQGITPQHF. The CDR3, as DNA: TGTGCCACCAGCAGAGATTCTCAGGGAATAACGCCCCAGCATTTT. The variable domain in full, with the rest retrieved from reference TRBV15 and TRBJ1-5, is DAMVIQNPRYQVTQFGKPVTLSCSQTLNHNVMYWYQQKSSQAPKLLFHYYDKDFNNEADTPDNFQSRRPNTSFCFLDIRSPGLGDTAMYLCATSRDSQGITPQHFGDGTRLSIL.

Notes on this clone: Other nucleotide sequences from this sample produce the same CDR3. This chain joins TRBV5-1 and TRBJ2-1, with 13 bases matching TRBD2. J was trimmed by 7 bases and V by 3 bases; bases with no gene match: 4. Looked up from germline, CDR1 is SGHRS and CDR2 is YFSETQ. The CDR3 has 15 amino acids. The chain's CDR3 is CASSSRTSGGNEQFF. In nucleotides, the CDR3 is TGCGCCAGCAGCTCTAGGACTAGCGGGGGAAATGAGCAGTTCTTC.

This chain joins TRBV7-2 and TRBJ2-7, with D possibly matching TRBD1 (5 bases). Trimming cost V 1 base and J 3 bases, with 10 bases left between them. Per germline, CDR1 SGHTA and CDR2 FQGNSA. The CDR3 is made up of 14 amino acids. This CDR3 reads CASSLGDSLYEQYF. For the CDR3, the DNA is TGTGCCAGCAGCTTAGGTGACAGTCTCTACGAGCAGTACTTC.

This clone was counted once. V and J are TRBV7-9 and TRBJ1-4; D is perhaps TRBD1 (5 bases). Germline V lookup: CDR1 SEHNR, CDR2 FQNEAQ (reference sequence). The CDR3 runs to 15 residues. V was shortened by 4 bases and J by 1 base, with 10 bases between the two germline ends. The CDR3 nucleotides are TGTGCCAGCAGCTGGGGGATAGGAACTAATGAAAAACTGTTTTTT. It codes for CASSWGIGTNEKLFF.

The chain uses TRBV27 and TRBJ1-2; TRBD1 might be the D (5 bases). CDR3 size: 13 residues. Trimming took 5 bases from V and 5 from J, leaving 12 bases between them. The germline CDR1 and CDR2 sequences are MNHEY and SMNVEV (reference sequence). This CDR3 reads CASSPAAGYGYTF. DNA for the CDR3: TGTGCCAGCAGTCCCGCCGCAGGGTATGGCTACACCTTC.

The chain employs TRBV7-2 and TRBJ2-1; D not certain. Trimming removed 2 bases from V and 13 bases from J, with 9 bases in between. Germline CDR1 and CDR2: SGHTA and FQGNSA. This CDR3 region has 11 residues. CDR3 coding DNA: TGTGCCAGCAGCTTATTGGGTAGTCAGTTCTTC. Protein sequence: CASSLLGSQFF.

The chain uses TRBV10-3 and TRBJ1-1; D unresolved. V was cut by 6 bases and J by 2 bases, with 10 bases left in between. Germline loops: CDR1 ENHRY, CDR2 SYGVKD. The CDR3 has 13 residues. CDR3 region: CAIRPYGNTEAFF. In nucleotides, the CDR3 is TGTGCCATCAGGCCGTATGGTAACACTGAAGCTTTCTTT.

V and J are TRBV27 and TRBJ1-1; 9 bases line up with TRBD1. Germline CDR1 is MNHEY and CDR2 is SMNVEV (reference sequence). The CDR3 loop spans 13 amino acids. V lost 7 bases, J lost 4 bases, and 4 bases stayed unmatched. The CDR3 nucleotides read TGTGCCAGCACTAAGACAGGGGGCACTGAAGCTTTCTTT. It translates to CASTKTGGTEAFF.

This clone appeared a single time. The chain joins TRBV19 to TRBJ1-3, with D unresolved. Per germline, CDR1 LNHDA and CDR2 SQIVND (reference sequence). V dropped 6 bases and J dropped 0 bases, with 24 bases sitting between them. The CDR3 runs to 19 residues. The CDR3 loop is CASRSLTRGLFSSGNTIYF. The CDR3 DNA is TGTGCCAGTAGGAGCCTCACCCGCGGACTTTTCAGCTCTGGAAACACCATATATTTT.

This clone has only a few counts. The chain combines TRBV6-6 with TRBJ2-1, with TRBD2 matching over 8 bases. The germline gives CDR1 MNHNY, CDR2 SVGAGI (reference sequence). This CDR3 contains 15 residues. V shed 9 bases, J shed 4 bases, and the junction held 11 bases outside the gene matches. CDR3 in DNA: TGTGCCAGTTTCCCATCCGGGAGGGGGTACAATGAGCAGTTCTTC. Its protein product is CASFPSGRGYNEQFF.

The gene calls are TRBV27 and TRBJ1-6, with a weak D call TRBD1 (5 bases). This CDR3 is built from 13 residues. Looked up from germline, CDR1 is MNHEY and CDR2 is SMNVEV (reference sequence). V lost 0 bases and J 9 bases, leaving 6 bases between the germline ends. CDR3 region: CASSLSRGSPLHF. The CDR3 DNA is TGTGCCAGCAGTTTATCAAGGGGTTCACCCCTCCACTTT.

This chain uses TRBV28 with TRBJ1-5; 8 nucleotides line up with TRBD1. This CDR3 contains 14 residues. Germline V gene lookup returns CDR1 MDHEN and CDR2 SYDVKM. Germline trimming cut 7 bases from V and 5 bases from J; bases unmatched to any gene: 7. CDR3 amino acids: CASTEDREYQPQHF. The CDR3 DNA reads as TGTGCCAGCACCGAGGACAGGGAGTATCAGCCCCAGCATTTT.

The V call is TRBV27, the J call TRBJ2-7; D is perhaps TRBD1 (6 bases). The CDR3 spans 15 residues. The ends were cut back, 0 bases at V and 7 bases at J, with 16 bases in the middle. Germline assignment: CDR1 MNHEY and CDR2 SMNVEV (reference sequence). CDR3 sequence: CASSLSTMGAQEQYF. The CDR3 nucleotides read TGTGCCAGCAGTTTATCCACCATGGGGGCGCAGGAGCAGTACTTC.

The chain combines TRBV5-6 with TRBJ1-1; D ambiguous. V shed 1 base and J shed 2 bases, with 3 bases lying between them. The CDR3 covers 12 residues. CDR1 and CDR2 (germline): SGHDT, YYEEEE. CDR3 sequence: CASSLINTEAFF. The CDR3 DNA reads as TGTGCCAGCAGCTTGATTAACACTGAAGCTTTCTTT.